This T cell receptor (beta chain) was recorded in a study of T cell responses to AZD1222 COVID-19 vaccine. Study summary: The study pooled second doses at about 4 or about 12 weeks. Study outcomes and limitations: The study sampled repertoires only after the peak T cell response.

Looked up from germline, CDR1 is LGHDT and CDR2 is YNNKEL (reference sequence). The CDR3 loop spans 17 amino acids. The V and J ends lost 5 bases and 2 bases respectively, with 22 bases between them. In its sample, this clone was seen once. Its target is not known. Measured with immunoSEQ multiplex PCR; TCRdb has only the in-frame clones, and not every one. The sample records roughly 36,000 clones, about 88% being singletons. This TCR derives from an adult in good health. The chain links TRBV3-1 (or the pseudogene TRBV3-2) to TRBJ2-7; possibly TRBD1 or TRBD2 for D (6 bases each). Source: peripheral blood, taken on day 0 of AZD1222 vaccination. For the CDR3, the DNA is TGTGCCAGCAGCAAAAGCCAGGGCTACCGGGGGCCCTACGAGCAGTACTTC. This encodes CASSKSQGYRGPYEQYF.